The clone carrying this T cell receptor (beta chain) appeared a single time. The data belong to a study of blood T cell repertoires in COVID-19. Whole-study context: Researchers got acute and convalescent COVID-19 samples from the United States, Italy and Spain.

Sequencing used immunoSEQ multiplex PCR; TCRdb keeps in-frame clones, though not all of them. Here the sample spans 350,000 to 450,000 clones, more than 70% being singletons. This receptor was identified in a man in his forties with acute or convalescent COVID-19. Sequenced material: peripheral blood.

This chain's CDR3 is CASSFRVNQPQHF. The CDR3 DNA follows: TGTGCCAGCAGTTTCCGAGTTAATCAGCCCCAGCATTTT. The chain has TRBV28 and TRBJ1-5; D uncertain. V was shortened by 3 bases and J by 4 bases, with 7 bases between the two germline ends. Per the germline V gene, CDR1 is MDHEN and CDR2 is SYDVKM. The CDR3 consists of 13 residues.